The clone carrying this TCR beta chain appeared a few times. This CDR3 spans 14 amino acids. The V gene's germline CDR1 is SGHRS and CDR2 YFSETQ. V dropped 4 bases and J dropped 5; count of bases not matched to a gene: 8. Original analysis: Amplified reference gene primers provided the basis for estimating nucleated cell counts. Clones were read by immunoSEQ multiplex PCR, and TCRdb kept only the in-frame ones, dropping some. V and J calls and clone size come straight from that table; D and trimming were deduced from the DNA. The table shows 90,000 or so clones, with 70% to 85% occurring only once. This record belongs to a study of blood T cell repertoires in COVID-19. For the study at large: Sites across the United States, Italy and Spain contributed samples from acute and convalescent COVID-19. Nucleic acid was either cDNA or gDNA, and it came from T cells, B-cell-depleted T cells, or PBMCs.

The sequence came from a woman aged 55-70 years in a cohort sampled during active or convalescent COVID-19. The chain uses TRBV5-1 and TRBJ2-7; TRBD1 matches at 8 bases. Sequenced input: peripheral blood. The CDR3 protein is CASSEDRVWHEQYF. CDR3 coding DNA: TGCGCCAGCAGCGAGGACAGGGTTTGGCACGAGCAGTACTTC.